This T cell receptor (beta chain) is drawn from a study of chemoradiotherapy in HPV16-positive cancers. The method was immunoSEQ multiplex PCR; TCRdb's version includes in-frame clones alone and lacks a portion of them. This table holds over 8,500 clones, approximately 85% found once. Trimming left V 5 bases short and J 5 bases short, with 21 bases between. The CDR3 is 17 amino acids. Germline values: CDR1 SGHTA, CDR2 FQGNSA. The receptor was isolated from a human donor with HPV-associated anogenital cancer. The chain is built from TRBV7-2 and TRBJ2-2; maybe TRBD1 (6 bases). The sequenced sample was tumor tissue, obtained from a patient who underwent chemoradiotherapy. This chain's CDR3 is CASSRRATGIGTGELFF. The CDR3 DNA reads TGTGCCAGCAGCCGAAGGGCTACAGGGATTGGAACCGGGGAGCTGTTTTTT.